Listed below are T cell receptor beta chains from one sample, sequenced in a study of cytomegalovirus exposure and HLA in healthy donors. TCRdb keeps only in-frame clones here, not all; method: immunoSEQ multiplex PCR. The data show 170,000 or so clones, around 70% seen once. Sequenced input: PBMCs. These receptors all come from a male donor in good health and CMV-seronegative. The CDR3 runs from the conserved cysteine through the conserved F or W. Fields, in order: J gene, CDR3 length, clone size, V gene, D gene, CDR3 DNA, CDR3 protein. A D gene is named only where the DNA matches it firmly. The size of a clone is reported for some rows only, either as once, few or many, or as a class for expanded clones.

j_gene: TRBJ1-1; len: 14; abundance: NA; v_gene: TRBV6-5; d_gene: TRBD1; CDR3nt: TGTGCCAGCAGTTTCGGACAGGGGGCGACTGAAGCTTTCTTT; CDR3aa: CASSFGQGATEAFF
j_gene: TRBJ1-5; len: 14; abundance: NA; v_gene: TRBV19; d_gene: NA; CDR3nt: TGTGCCAGTAGTATAGAGGCGGGCAATCAGCCCCAGCATTTT; CDR3aa: CASSIEAGNQPQHF
j_gene: TRBJ1-4; len: 16; abundance: NA; v_gene: TRBV7-6; d_gene: TRBD1; CDR3nt: TGTGCCAGCAGCTTAGGGCGACAGGGCCCTAGGGAAAAACTGTTTTTT; CDR3aa: CASSLGRQGPREKLFF
j_gene: TRBJ1-2; len: 13; abundance: NA; v_gene: TRBV6-5; d_gene: NA; CDR3nt: TGTGCCAGCAGTGAAGCCCATGGGAGAGGCTACACCTTC; CDR3aa: CASSEAHGRGYTF
j_gene: TRBJ1-6; len: 15; abundance: NA; v_gene: TRBV30; d_gene: NA; CDR3nt: TGTGCCTGGAAGCGAAGTAGCTCCTATAATTCACCCCTCCACTTT; CDR3aa: CAWKRSSSYNSPLHF
j_gene: TRBJ1-2; len: 13; abundance: once; v_gene: TRBV18; d_gene: NA; CDR3nt: TGTGCCAGCTCACAGGTGGAACCGGGGGGCTACACCTTC; CDR3aa: CASSQVEPGGYTF
j_gene: TRBJ2-5; len: 15; abundance: NA; v_gene: TRBV18; d_gene: TRBD2; CDR3nt: TGTGCCAGCTCACCGTCCGGGGGGAGCCAAGAGACCCAGTACTTC; CDR3aa: CASSPSGGSQETQYF
j_gene: TRBJ2-3; len: 19; abundance: once; v_gene: TRBV28; d_gene: NA; CDR3nt: TGTGCCAGCAGCCCTTTAGTGGACTATTCCCCCTCTAGCACAGATACGCAGTATTTT; CDR3aa: CASSPLVDYSPSSTDTQYF
j_gene: TRBJ1-2; len: 14; abundance: NA; v_gene: TRBV6-5; d_gene: TRBD1; CDR3nt: TGTGCCAGCAGTGAACAGGGGAGTTACTATGGCTACACCTTC; CDR3aa: CASSEQGSYYGYTF
j_gene: TRBJ1-2; len: 13; abundance: once; v_gene: TRBV30; d_gene: TRBD1; CDR3nt: TGTGCCTGGAGTGCGACAGGGTTTTTTGGCTACACCTTC; CDR3aa: CAWSATGFFGYTF
j_gene: TRBJ2-3; len: 10; abundance: NA; v_gene: TRBV20-1; d_gene: NA; CDR3nt: TGCAGCTTAAGCACAGATACGCAGTATTTT; CDR3aa: CSLSTDTQYF
j_gene: TRBJ1-5; len: 16; abundance: NA; v_gene: TRBV15; d_gene: TRBD1; CDR3nt: TGTGCCACCAGCATGTGGACAGGTTATAGCAATCAGCCCCAGCATTTT; CDR3aa: CATSMWTGYSNQPQHF
j_gene: TRBJ1-2; len: 16; abundance: few; v_gene: TRBV11-2; d_gene: NA; CDR3nt: TGTGCCAGCAGCCGCACTACTGGGGTCCGGGGGGATGGCTACACCTTC; CDR3aa: CASSRTTGVRGDGYTF
j_gene: TRBJ2-1; len: 15; abundance: NA; v_gene: TRBV5-1; d_gene: TRBD2; CDR3nt: TGCGCCAGCAGCTTGACTAGCGGGGATCTCAATGAGCAGTTCTTC; CDR3aa: CASSLTSGDLNEQFF
j_gene: TRBJ2-1; len: 15; abundance: NA; v_gene: TRBV6-4; d_gene: TRBD2; CDR3nt: TGTGCCAGCAGTGACCGGGTAGCGGGGGCCCAGGAGCAGTTCTTC; CDR3aa: CASSDRVAGAQEQFF
j_gene: TRBJ2-1; len: 13; abundance: NA; v_gene: TRBV19; d_gene: TRBD2; CDR3nt: TGTGCCAGTAGTATAGGGGCGGGAGATGAGCAGTTCTTC; CDR3aa: CASSIGAGDEQFF
j_gene: TRBJ1-1; len: 16; abundance: few; v_gene: TRBV12-5; d_gene: NA; CDR3nt: TGTGCTAGTGGTTTGGTACAGGACTATATGAACACTGAAGCTTTCTTT; CDR3aa: CASGLVQDYMNTEAFF
j_gene: TRBJ2-3; len: 13; abundance: NA; v_gene: TRBV30; d_gene: NA; CDR3nt: TGTGCCTGGATCCTCCCTGAGTCAGATACGCAGTATTTT; CDR3aa: CAWILPESDTQYF
j_gene: TRBJ1-1; len: 14; abundance: NA; v_gene: TRBV19; d_gene: TRBD1; CDR3nt: TGTGCCAGTAGTATGGTCAGGGGGACTACTGAAGCTTTCTTT; CDR3aa: CASSMVRGTTEAFF
j_gene: TRBJ2-3; len: 13; abundance: NA; v_gene: TRBV6-5; d_gene: NA; CDR3nt: TGTGCCAGCAGTCGACAGGGCACAGATACGCAGTATTTT; CDR3aa: CASSRQGTDTQYF
j_gene: TRBJ1-1; len: 13; abundance: NA; v_gene: TRBV11-3; d_gene: NA; CDR3nt: TGTGCCAGCAGTTACTCCACCGGGTCTGAAGCTTTCTTT; CDR3aa: CASSYSTGSEAFF
j_gene: TRBJ1-6; len: 16; abundance: NA; v_gene: TRBV30; d_gene: NA; CDR3nt: TGTGCCTGGGCGGTAAGGACAAACTCCTATAATTCACCCCTCCACTTT; CDR3aa: CAWAVRTNSYNSPLHF
j_gene: TRBJ2-7; len: 12; abundance: NA; v_gene: TRBV2; d_gene: TRBD2; CDR3nt: TGTGCCAGCAAGCGGGGCTCCTACGAGCAGTACTTC; CDR3aa: CASKRGSYEQYF
j_gene: TRBJ2-3; len: 15; abundance: NA; v_gene: TRBV28; d_gene: TRBD2; CDR3nt: TGTGCCAGCAGTCCCGGACTAGCGGGCACAGATACGCAGTATTTT; CDR3aa: CASSPGLAGTDTQYF
j_gene: TRBJ2-3; len: 15; abundance: NA; v_gene: TRBV6-6; d_gene: NA; CDR3nt: TGTGCTAGCACGGTGGCGGGCGAGAGCACAGATACGCAGTATTTT; CDR3aa: CASTVAGESTDTQYF
j_gene: TRBJ1-1; len: 15; abundance: NA; v_gene: TRBV7-2; d_gene: NA; CDR3nt: TGTGCCAGCAGCTTAGTTTTGGGGACTAACACTGAAGCTTTCTTT; CDR3aa: CASSLVLGTNTEAFF
j_gene: TRBJ2-2; len: 12; abundance: NA; v_gene: TRBV28; d_gene: NA; CDR3nt: TGTGCCAGCAGTTTACAAGCAAGGGAGCTGTTTTTT; CDR3aa: CASSLQARELFF
j_gene: TRBJ2-3; len: 15; abundance: NA; v_gene: TRBV9; d_gene: NA; CDR3nt: TGTGCCAGCAGCCCGGGATCTCCCCCCCTAGATACGCAGTATTTT; CDR3aa: CASSPGSPPLDTQYF
j_gene: TRBJ2-2; len: 15; abundance: NA; v_gene: TRBV19; d_gene: NA; CDR3nt: TGTGCCAGTAGTATTGAAGGGGGGAACACCGGGGAGCTGTTTTTT; CDR3aa: CASSIEGGNTGELFF
j_gene: TRBJ2-3; len: 12; abundance: few; v_gene: TRBV27; d_gene: NA; CDR3nt: TGTGCCAGCAGTTTAAGAGCAGATACGCAGTATTTT; CDR3aa: CASSLRADTQYF
j_gene: TRBJ1-3; len: 15; abundance: NA; v_gene: TRBV5-5; d_gene: NA; CDR3nt: TGTGCCAGCAACCCTCAGAGACTGTCTGGAAACACCATATATTTT; CDR3aa: CASNPQRLSGNTIYF
j_gene: TRBJ2-1; len: 15; abundance: NA; v_gene: TRBV28; d_gene: TRBD2; CDR3nt: TGTGCCAGCAGTCAATCTAGCGGATCCTACAATGAGCAGTTCTTC; CDR3aa: CASSQSSGSYNEQFF
j_gene: TRBJ2-2; len: 16; abundance: NA; v_gene: TRBV4-1; d_gene: NA; CDR3nt: TGCGCCAGCAGCCCCTTGGGTAGCAGCCGCACCGGGGAGCTGTTTTTT; CDR3aa: CASSPLGSSRTGELFF
j_gene: TRBJ2-7; len: 16; abundance: NA; v_gene: TRBV19; d_gene: TRBD2; CDR3nt: TGTGCCAGTAGTATACAAGCGGGAGGGCCCATTTACGAGCAGTACTTC; CDR3aa: CASSIQAGGPIYEQYF
j_gene: TRBJ2-1; len: 19; abundance: NA; v_gene: TRBV7-9; d_gene: TRBD1; CDR3nt: TGTTCCAGCAGCTCGCCGGGGGGACAGGGGGCAAGGTTTTACAATGAGCAGTTCTTC; CDR3aa: CSSSSPGGQGARFYNEQFF
j_gene: TRBJ1-6; len: 13; abundance: NA; v_gene: TRBV30; d_gene: NA; CDR3nt: TGTGCCTGTGAAGGGGAAGTAAGATCACCCCTCCACTTT; CDR3aa: CACEGEVRSPLHF
j_gene: TRBJ2-3; len: 14; abundance: NA; v_gene: TRBV6-1; d_gene: TRBD1; CDR3nt: TGTGCCAGCACTAAGGACAGGGCCCAAGATACGCAGTATTTT; CDR3aa: CASTKDRAQDTQYF
j_gene: TRBJ2-3; len: 14; abundance: NA; v_gene: TRBV5-6; d_gene: TRBD1; CDR3nt: TGTGCCAGCCAGCCGGGACAGGGATCGGATACGCAGTATTTT; CDR3aa: CASQPGQGSDTQYF
j_gene: TRBJ1-2; len: 14; abundance: NA; v_gene: TRBV11-2; d_gene: TRBD1; CDR3nt: TGTGCCAGCAGCTTAACGCAGACAGGGCGAGGCTACACCTTC; CDR3aa: CASSLTQTGRGYTF
j_gene: TRBJ1-2; len: 15; abundance: NA; v_gene: TRBV19; d_gene: NA; CDR3nt: TGTGCCAGTAGTTTCGCCTCGGACAGCTCCTATGGCTACACCTTC; CDR3aa: CASSFASDSSYGYTF
j_gene: TRBJ1-1; len: 10; abundance: NA; v_gene: TRBV20-1; d_gene: NA; CDR3nt: TGCAGCGCTCGGTTGACTGAAGCTTTCTTT; CDR3aa: CSARLTEAFF
j_gene: TRBJ2-2; len: 16; abundance: NA; v_gene: TRBV4-1; d_gene: NA; CDR3nt: TGCGCCAGCAGCCATCCCAACCGGGGAGCCCCCGGGGAGCTGTTTTTT; CDR3aa: CASSHPNRGAPGELFF
j_gene: TRBJ1-1; len: 12; abundance: NA; v_gene: TRBV19; d_gene: NA; CDR3nt: TGTGCCAGTAGTTTTGAGGGTTTCGGAGCTTTCTTT; CDR3aa: CASSFEGFGAFF
j_gene: TRBJ1-3; len: 13; abundance: NA; v_gene: TRBV28; d_gene: NA; CDR3nt: TGTGCCAGCAGTTTGCTACAGGGTTCCCCCATATATTTT; CDR3aa: CASSLLQGSPIYF
j_gene: TRBJ1-1; len: 13; abundance: few; v_gene: TRBV7-9; d_gene: NA; CDR3nt: TGTGCCAGCAGCTTCCTTCAGGGAACTGAAGCTTTCTTT; CDR3aa: CASSFLQGTEAFF
j_gene: TRBJ2-6; len: 17; abundance: NA; v_gene: TRBV7-7; d_gene: NA; CDR3nt: TGTGCCAGCAGCTTACTTAGCGGCAGCTCTGGGGCCAACGTCCTGACTTTC; CDR3aa: CASSLLSGSSGANVLTF
j_gene: TRBJ1-4; len: 15; abundance: few; v_gene: TRBV11-2; d_gene: NA; CDR3nt: TGTGCCAGCAGCTTACGGGGGAGGGGAGAAGAAAAACTGTTTTTT; CDR3aa: CASSLRGRGEEKLFF
j_gene: TRBJ2-3; len: 15; abundance: NA; v_gene: TRBV6-5; d_gene: NA; CDR3nt: TGTGCCAGCAGTTACTCTGGACAGCCCACAGATACGCAGTATTTT; CDR3aa: CASSYSGQPTDTQYF
j_gene: TRBJ1-2; len: 14; abundance: few; v_gene: TRBV4-2; d_gene: NA; CDR3nt: TGTGCCAGCAGCCAAGGAGAGGAATCCTATGGCTACACCTTC; CDR3aa: CASSQGEESYGYTF
j_gene: TRBJ2-7; len: 14; abundance: NA; v_gene: TRBV28; d_gene: NA; CDR3nt: TGTGCCAGCAGTTTTTGGGAAAAGCGGTCCGAGCAGTACTTC; CDR3aa: CASSFWEKRSEQYF
j_gene: TRBJ2-5; len: 14; abundance: NA; v_gene: TRBV2; d_gene: TRBD1; CDR3nt: TGTGCCAGCAGCGGACAGGGGGGGCAAGAGACCCAGTACTTC; CDR3aa: CASSGQGGQETQYF
j_gene: TRBJ1-5; len: 16; abundance: NA; v_gene: TRBV30; d_gene: TRBD1; CDR3nt: TGTGCCTGGAGTACGCCTGGGACAGGAAGCAATCAGCCCCAGCATTTT; CDR3aa: CAWSTPGTGSNQPQHF
j_gene: TRBJ1-4; len: 14; abundance: few; v_gene: TRBV6-1; d_gene: NA; CDR3nt: TGTGCCAGCAGCGCGGAGTCAACTAATGAAAAACTGTTTTTT; CDR3aa: CASSAESTNEKLFF
j_gene: TRBJ1-3; len: 14; abundance: NA; v_gene: TRBV11-2; d_gene: NA; CDR3nt: TGTGCCAGCAGCTTAGATGACATCGGAAACACCATATATTTT; CDR3aa: CASSLDDIGNTIYF
j_gene: TRBJ2-7; len: 15; abundance: NA; v_gene: TRBV28; d_gene: TRBD2; CDR3nt: TGTGCCACCGCGGAGGGGACTACCTTATCCTACGAGCAGTACTTC; CDR3aa: CATAEGTTLSYEQYF
j_gene: TRBJ1-5; len: 11; abundance: NA; v_gene: TRBV28; d_gene: NA; CDR3nt: TGTGCCAGCAGCCTCAGTCAGCCCCAGCATTTT; CDR3aa: CASSLSQPQHF
j_gene: TRBJ1-2; len: 13; abundance: NA; v_gene: TRBV6-6; d_gene: TRBD1; CDR3nt: TGTGCCAGCAGCCCTGGACAGGGGGGTGGCTACACCTTC; CDR3aa: CASSPGQGGGYTF
j_gene: TRBJ1-2; len: 17; abundance: NA; v_gene: TRBV6-1; d_gene: TRBD1; CDR3nt: TGTGCCAGCAGTGACCCGGGACAGGGGACTTGGCGCTATGGCTACACCTTC; CDR3aa: CASSDPGQGTWRYGYTF
j_gene: TRBJ2-3; len: 14; abundance: NA; v_gene: TRBV7-9; d_gene: NA; CDR3nt: TGTGCCAGCAGCTTAGGCGCCGGCACAGATACGCAGTATTTT; CDR3aa: CASSLGAGTDTQYF